Sequencing of this TCR beta chain was carried out in a study of cytomegalovirus exposure and HLA in healthy donors. At the level of the study: There were over 350 genotyped donors. Of these, roughly 82% fell in the genetic ancestry cluster associated with self-reported Caucasian donors. Whole-study results and caveats: Later on, an analysis found that several of the most significant clusters appeared to be linked to common viral pathogens, which included parvovirus B19. For TCR beta chains, V- and J-gene trimming was later linked to a missense DCLRE1C variant. The authors enumerated 150 to 200 TCR beta chains as linked to cytomegalovirus.

Worth noting for this clone: Its antigen is as yet unknown.

The CDR3 has 15 residues. Germline V gene data show CDR1 as MNHEY and CDR2 as SMNVEV (reference sequence). Trimming at V came to 6 bases and at J to 8 bases, leaving 8 bases not matched to a gene. It was with 60 Vbeta and 13 Jbeta primers that the PCR ran. The assay was immunoSEQ multiplex PCR, and TCRdb's table has in-frame clones only and misses some. The sample lists 150,000 to 200,000 clones, around 82% occurring once. Specimen: PBMCs. The chain recombines TRBV27 with TRBJ2-1; 12 nucleotides line up with TRBD2. This TCR was sampled from a woman in her 30s in good health and CMV-seropositive. The CDR3 loop reads CASSRLAGARDEQFF. Written as DNA, the CDR3 is TGTGCCAGCAGCCGACTAGCGGGGGCCAGGGATGAGCAGTTCTTC.